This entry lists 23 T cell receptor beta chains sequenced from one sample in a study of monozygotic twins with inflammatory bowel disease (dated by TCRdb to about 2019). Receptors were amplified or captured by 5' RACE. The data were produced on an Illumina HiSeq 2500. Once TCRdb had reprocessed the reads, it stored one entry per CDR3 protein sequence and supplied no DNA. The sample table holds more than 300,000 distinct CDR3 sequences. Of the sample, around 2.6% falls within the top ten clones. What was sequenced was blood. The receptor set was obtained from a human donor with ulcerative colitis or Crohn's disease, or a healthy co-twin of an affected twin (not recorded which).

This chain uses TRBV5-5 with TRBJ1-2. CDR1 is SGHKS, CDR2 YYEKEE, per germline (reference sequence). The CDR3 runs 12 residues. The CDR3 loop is CASSLEERGYTF. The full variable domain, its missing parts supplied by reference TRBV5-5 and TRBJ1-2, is DAGVTQSPTHLIKTRGQQVTLRCSPISGHKSVSWYQQVLGQGPQFIFQYYEKEERGRGNFPDRFSARQFPNYSSELNVNALLLGDSALYLCASSLEERGYTFGSGTRLTVV.

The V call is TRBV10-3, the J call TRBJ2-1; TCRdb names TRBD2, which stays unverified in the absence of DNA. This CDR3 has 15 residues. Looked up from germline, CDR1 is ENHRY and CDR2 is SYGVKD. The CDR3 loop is CAISQSGGARNEQFF.

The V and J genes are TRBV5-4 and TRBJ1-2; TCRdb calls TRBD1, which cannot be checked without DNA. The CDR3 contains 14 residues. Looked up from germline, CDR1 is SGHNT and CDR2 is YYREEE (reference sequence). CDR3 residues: CASVSNPGVEVYTF.

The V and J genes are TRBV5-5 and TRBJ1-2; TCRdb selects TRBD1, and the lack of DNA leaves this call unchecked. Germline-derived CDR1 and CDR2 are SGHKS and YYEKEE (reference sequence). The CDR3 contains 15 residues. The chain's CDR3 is CASSLRPGTGSGYTF.

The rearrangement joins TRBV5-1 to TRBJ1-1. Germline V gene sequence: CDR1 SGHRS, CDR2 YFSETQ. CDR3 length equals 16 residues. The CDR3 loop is CASSLARGSMNTEAFF.

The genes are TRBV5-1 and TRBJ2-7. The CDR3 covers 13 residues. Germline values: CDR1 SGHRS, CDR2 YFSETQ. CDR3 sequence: CASSLVESYEQYF.

CDR3 region: CASSSRQASNTEAFF. The rearrangement uses TRBV7-2 and TRBJ1-1; TCRdb's D call, TRBD1, is unchecked because there is no DNA. The germline CDR1 and CDR2 sequences are SGHTA and FQGNSA. This CDR3 has 15 amino acids. The variable domain in full, with the rest retrieved from reference TRBV7-2 and TRBJ1-1, is GAGVSQSPSNKVTEKGKDVELRCDPISGHTALYWYRQSLGQGLEFLIYFQGNSAPDKSGLPSDRFSAERTGGSVSTLTIQRTQQEDSAVYLCASSSRQASNTEAFFGQGTRLTVV.

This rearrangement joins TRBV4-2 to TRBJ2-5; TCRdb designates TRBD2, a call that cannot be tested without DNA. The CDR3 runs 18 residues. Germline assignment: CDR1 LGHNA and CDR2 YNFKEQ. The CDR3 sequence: CASSQGLAGLSAAETQYF.

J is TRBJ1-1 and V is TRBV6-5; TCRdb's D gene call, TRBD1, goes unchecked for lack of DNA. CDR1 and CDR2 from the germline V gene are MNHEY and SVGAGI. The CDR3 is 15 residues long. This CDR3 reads CASSYDRGMNTEAFF.

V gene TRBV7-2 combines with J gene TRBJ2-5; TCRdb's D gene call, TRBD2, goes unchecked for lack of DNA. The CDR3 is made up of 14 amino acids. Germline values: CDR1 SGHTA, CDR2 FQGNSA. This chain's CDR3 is CASSRGLAIETQYF.

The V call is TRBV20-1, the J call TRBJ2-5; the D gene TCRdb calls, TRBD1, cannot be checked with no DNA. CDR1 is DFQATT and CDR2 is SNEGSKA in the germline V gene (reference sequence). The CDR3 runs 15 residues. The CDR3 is CSARPPTGLGETQYF.

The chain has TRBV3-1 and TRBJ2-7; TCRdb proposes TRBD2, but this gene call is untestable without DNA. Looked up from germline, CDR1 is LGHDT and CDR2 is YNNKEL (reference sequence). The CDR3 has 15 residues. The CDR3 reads CASSQLGDYRNEQYF.

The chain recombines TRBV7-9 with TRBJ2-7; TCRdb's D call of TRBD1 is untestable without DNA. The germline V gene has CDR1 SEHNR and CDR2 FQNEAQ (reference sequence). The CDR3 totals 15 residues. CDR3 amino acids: CASSFSDRAVYEQYF.

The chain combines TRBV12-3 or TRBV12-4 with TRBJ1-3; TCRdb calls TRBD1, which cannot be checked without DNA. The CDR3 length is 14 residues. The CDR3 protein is CASSTPGSGNIIYF.

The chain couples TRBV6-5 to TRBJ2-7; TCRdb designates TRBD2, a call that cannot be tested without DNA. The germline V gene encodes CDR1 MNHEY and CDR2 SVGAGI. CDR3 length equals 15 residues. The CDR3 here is CASSYIAGGSGEQYF.

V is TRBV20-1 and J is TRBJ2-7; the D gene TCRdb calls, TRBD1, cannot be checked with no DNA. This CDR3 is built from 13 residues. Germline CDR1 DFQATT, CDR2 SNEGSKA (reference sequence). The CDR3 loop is CSAKRTGPGEQYF.

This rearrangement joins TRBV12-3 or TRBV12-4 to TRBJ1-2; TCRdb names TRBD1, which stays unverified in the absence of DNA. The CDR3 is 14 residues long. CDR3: CASSRSGTAYGYTF.

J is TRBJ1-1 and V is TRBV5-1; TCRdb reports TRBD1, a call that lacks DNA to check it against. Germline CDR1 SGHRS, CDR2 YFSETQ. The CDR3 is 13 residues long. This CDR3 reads CASTLTGDNEAFF.

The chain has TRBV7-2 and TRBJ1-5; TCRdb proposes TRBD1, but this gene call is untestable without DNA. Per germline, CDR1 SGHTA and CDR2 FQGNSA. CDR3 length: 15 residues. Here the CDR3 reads CASSGQGVYTQPQHF.

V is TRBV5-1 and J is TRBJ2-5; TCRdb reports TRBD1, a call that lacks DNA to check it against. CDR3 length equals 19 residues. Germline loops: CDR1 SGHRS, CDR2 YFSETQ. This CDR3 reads CASSSMLLSRGRPQETQYF.

CDR3 residues: CASSLGQGGHTEAFF. The chain links TRBV5-1 to TRBJ1-1; the TCRdb D gene call, TRBD1, has no DNA to confirm it. This CDR3 has 15 residues. Germline CDR1 reads SGHRS; CDR2 reads YFSETQ.

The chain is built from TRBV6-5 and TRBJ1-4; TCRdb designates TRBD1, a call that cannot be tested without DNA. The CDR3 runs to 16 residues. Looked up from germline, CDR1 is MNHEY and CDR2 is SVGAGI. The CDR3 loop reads CASSYRGQEPNEKLFF.

The CDR3 protein is CASSLNPTGATEAFF. The rearrangement uses TRBV19 and TRBJ1-1; with no DNA, the TCRdb D assignment of TRBD1 cannot be verified. The V gene's germline CDR1 is LNHDA and CDR2 SQIVND (reference sequence). The CDR3 sequence is 15 residues long.